Listed here are 2 T cell receptor beta chains from one sample, sequenced in a study of T cells in Graves' hyperthyroidism and ophthalmopathy. There were TCR beta CDR3 regions amplified from RNA transcripts. HTBI primers were used for first-round RT-PCR of the TCR CDR3. TCRdb recomputed calls from the multiplex PCR reads with MiXCR, one row per CDR3 protein. The repertoire holds around 580,000 distinct CDR3 sequences, under 60% seen once, with roughly 8.2% in the top ten. The source material was peripheral blood or thyroid tissue (not recorded which). These receptors were obtained from a young woman with Graves' hyperthyroidism.

This clonotype was counted ten times or more. This chain links TRBV6-1 with TRBJ1-1, with a weak D call TRBD1 (6 bases). The germline V and J ends were trimmed by 7 bases and 1 base, with 13 bases remaining between them. The CDR3 contains 14 residues. Germline V CDR1 and CDR2: MNHNS, SASEGT. The chain's CDR3 is CASIRDKKNTEAFF. CDR3 nucleotide sequence: TGTGCCAGCATCCGGGACAAAAAGAACACTGAAGCTTTCTTT.

With regard to this clonotype: A much larger clone differs from this one at a single base, so this may be a read error. V gene TRBV12-3 or TRBV12-4 combines with J gene TRBJ2-7; maybe TRBD1 (6 bases). The CDR3 consists of 15 residues. DNA of the CDR3: TGTGCCAGCAGTTTTGGGGGTCCACAGGGCTACGGGCAGTACTTC. The encoded protein is CASSFGGPQGYGQYF.